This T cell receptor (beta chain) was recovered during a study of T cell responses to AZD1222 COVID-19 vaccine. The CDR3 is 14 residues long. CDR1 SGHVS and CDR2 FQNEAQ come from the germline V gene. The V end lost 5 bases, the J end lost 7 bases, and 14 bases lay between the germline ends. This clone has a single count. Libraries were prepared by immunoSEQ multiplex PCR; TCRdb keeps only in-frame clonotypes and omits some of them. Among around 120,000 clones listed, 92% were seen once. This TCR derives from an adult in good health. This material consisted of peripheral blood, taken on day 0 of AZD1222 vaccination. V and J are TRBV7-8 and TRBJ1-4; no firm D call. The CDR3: CASSHQVGPEKLFF. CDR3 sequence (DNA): TGTGCCAGCAGCCACCAGGTAGGGCCTGAAAAACTGTTTTTT.